Sequencing of this T cell receptor beta chain was carried out in a study of blood T cell repertoires in COVID-19. This table comes from immunoSEQ multiplex PCR, and its TCRdb copy is limited to in-frame clones, with some not included. The data hold roughly 150,000 clones, with 80% observed a single time. Germline V gene lookup returns CDR1 KGHSH and CDR2 LQKENI. The CDR3 has 16 residues. Unmatched junction bases numbered 7, after V lost 4 bases and J lost 5 bases. Individuals drawn from 20 to 30 US areas were roughly 18 to 95 years old. The specimen sequenced was PBMCs or T cells enriched from blood (not recorded which). This sequence joins TRBV18 and TRBJ2-5; 13 nucleotides align to TRBD2. The sequence was collected from a man aged 35 to 55 who had recovered from COVID-19. CDR3 region: CASSRRTSGGGETQYF. CDR3 sequence (DNA): TGTGCCAGCTCACGTCGGACTAGCGGGGGTGGCGAGACCCAGTACTTC.